The 7 T cell receptor beta chains below all came from one sample that was sequenced in a study of blood T cell repertoires in COVID-19. The assay was immunoSEQ multiplex PCR, and TCRdb's table has in-frame clones only and misses some. Of more than 55,000 clones listed, around 86% are singletons. The specimen was peripheral blood. The receptors come from a woman at least 80 years old with acute or convalescent COVID-19.

The V and J genes are TRBV6-5 and TRBJ2-7; 10 bases are shared with TRBD1. The CDR3 totals 15 residues. V trimming: 6 bases; J trimming: 1 base; junction bases outside the gene matches: 6. Germline-derived CDR1 and CDR2 are MNHEY and SVGAGI. This chain's CDR3 is CASRPGTGASYEQYF. The CDR3 DNA reads as TGTGCCAGCAGGCCGGGGACAGGGGCTTCCTACGAGCAGTACTTC.

The V and J genes are TRBV30 and TRBJ1-2, with D tentatively TRBD1 (5 bases). This CDR3 spans 12 amino acids. Germline V gene sequence: CDR1 GTSNPN, CDR2 SVGIG (reference sequence). Trimming took off 1 base at V and 7 bases at J, with 10 bases between the two ends. The CDR3 protein is CAWSAGSVGYTF. The CDR3 bases are TGTGCCTGGAGTGCAGGGTCAGTTGGCTACACCTTC.

V gene TRBV10-3 combines with J gene TRBJ2-3, with 7 bases matching TRBD1. The CDR3 is 13 amino acids. The V segment lost 6 bases and the J segment 4 bases; nucleotides outside the gene matches: 4. Looked up from germline, CDR1 is ENHRY and CDR2 is SYGVKD. The CDR3 here is CAIRGQGADTQYF. DNA of the CDR3: TGTGCCATCAGGGGCCAGGGGGCAGATACGCAGTATTTT.

V usage is TRBV18 and J usage is TRBJ2-1, with D possibly being TRBD2 (5 bases). This CDR3 has 16 residues. The germline V gene has CDR1 KGHSH and CDR2 LQKENI. V lost 3 bases and J lost 2, with 14 bases in between. The CDR3 DNA sequence: TGTGCCAGCTCACCGATAAGCGGTCGGGCCTACAATGAGCAGTTCTTC. Its protein product is CASSPISGRAYNEQFF.

The chain joins TRBV10-3 to TRBJ1-3, with D unresolved. Germline V gene lookup returns CDR1 ENHRY and CDR2 SYGVKD. Trimming took 3 bases from V and 0 from J, leaving 9 bases between them. CDR3 size: 15 residues. The CDR3 reads CAISDLRSSGNTIYF. The CDR3 nucleotides read TGTGCCATCAGTGACTTACGGAGCTCTGGAAACACCATATATTTT.

The chain recombines TRBV2 with TRBJ2-3; D might be TRBD2 (6 bases). The V end lost 5 bases, the J end lost 5 bases, and 11 bases lay between the germline ends. Germline CDR1 SNHLY, CDR2 FYNNEI. The CDR3 totals 13 residues. CDR3 in amino acids: CASSRDSGDTQYF. CDR3 coding DNA: TGTGCCAGCAGTAGGGACTCGGGAGATACGCAGTATTTT.

Comment on this clone: No conserved phenylalanine or tryptophan ends this CDR3, so it is likely a read error. The limits of the CDR3 on the DNA are not certain, so only TCRdb's listed CDR3 is given. The CDR3 region is CASSPLQGAFQI. V is TRBV23-1 and J is TRBJ1-4; the listed D gene, TRBD1, was not tested against the DNA. TRBV23-1 belongs to the ORF category, with a function that is uncertain. The CDR3 length is 12 residues, termini included.